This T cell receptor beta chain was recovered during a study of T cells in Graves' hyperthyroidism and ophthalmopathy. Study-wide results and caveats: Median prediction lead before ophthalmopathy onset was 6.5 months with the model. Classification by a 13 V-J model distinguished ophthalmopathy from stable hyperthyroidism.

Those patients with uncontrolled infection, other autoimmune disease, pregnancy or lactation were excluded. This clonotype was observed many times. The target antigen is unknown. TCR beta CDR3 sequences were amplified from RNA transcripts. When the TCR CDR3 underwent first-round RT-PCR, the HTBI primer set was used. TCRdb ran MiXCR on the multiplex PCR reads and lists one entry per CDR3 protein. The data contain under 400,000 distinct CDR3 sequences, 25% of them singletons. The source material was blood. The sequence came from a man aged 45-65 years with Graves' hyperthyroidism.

The CDR3 protein is CASSLPLAGGPRYEQFF. Written as DNA, the CDR3 is TGCGCCAGCAGCCTTCCCCTAGCGGGAGGGCCTAGGTATGAGCAGTTCTTC. The chain links TRBV5-1 to TRBJ2-1; TRBD2 agrees at 12 bases. With V trimmed by 4 bases and J by 8 bases, 13 bases remained unmatched. The CDR3 consists of 17 residues. In germline, CDR1 is SGHRS, CDR2 YFSETQ.